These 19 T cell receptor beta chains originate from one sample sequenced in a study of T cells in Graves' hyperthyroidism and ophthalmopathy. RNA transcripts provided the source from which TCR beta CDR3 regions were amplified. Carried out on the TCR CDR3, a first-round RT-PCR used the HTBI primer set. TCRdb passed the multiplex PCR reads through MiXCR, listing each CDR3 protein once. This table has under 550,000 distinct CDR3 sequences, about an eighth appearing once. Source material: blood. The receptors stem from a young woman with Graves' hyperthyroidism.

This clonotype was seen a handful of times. In DNA, the CDR3 is TGTGCCAGCAGCCTCGTGGGGGACGGCGAAAAACTGTTTTTT. Translated, it gives CASSLVGDGEKLFF. The J gene is TRBJ1-4, the V gene TRBV7-2, with D tentatively TRBD1 (5 bases). V lost 5 bases to trimming and J lost 8 bases, with 15 bases between them. From germline, CDR1 is SGHTA and CDR2 FQGNSA. The CDR3 loop spans 14 amino acids.

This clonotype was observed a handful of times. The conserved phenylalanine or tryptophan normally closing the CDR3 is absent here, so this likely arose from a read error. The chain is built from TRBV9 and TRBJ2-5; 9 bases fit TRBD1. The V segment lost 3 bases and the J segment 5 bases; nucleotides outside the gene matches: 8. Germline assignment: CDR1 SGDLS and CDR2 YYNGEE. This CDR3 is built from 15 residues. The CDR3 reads CASSAGQGKGETQYL. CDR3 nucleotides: TGTGCCAGCAGCGCCGGACAGGGGAAGGGGGAGACCCAGTACCTC.

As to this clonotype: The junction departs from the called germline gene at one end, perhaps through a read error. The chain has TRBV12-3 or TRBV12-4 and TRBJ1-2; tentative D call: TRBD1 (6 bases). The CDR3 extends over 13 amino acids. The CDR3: CAGSLRQVGGYTF. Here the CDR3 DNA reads TGTGCCGGCAGTTTACGACAGGTTGGCGGCTACACCTTC.

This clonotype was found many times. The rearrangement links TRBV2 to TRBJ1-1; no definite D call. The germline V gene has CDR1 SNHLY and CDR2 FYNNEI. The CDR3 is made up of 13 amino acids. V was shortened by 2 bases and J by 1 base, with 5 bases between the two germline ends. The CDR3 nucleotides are TGTGCCAGCAGTGAATACCCGAACACTGAAGCTTTCTTT. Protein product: CASSEYPNTEAFF.

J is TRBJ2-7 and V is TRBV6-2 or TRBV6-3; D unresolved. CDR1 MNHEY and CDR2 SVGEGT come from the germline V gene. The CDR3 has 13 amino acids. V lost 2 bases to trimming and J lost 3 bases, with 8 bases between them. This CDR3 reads CASSYGEFYEQYF. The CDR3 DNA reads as TGTGCCAGCAGTTACGGGGAATTCTACGAGCAGTACTTC.

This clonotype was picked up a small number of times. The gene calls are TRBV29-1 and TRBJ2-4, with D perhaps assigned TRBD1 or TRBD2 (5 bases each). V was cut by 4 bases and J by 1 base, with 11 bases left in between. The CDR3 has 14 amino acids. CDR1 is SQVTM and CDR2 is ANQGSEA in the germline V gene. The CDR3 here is CSVAGSLAKNIQYF. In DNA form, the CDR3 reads TGCAGCGTTGCAGGGAGTTTGGCCAAAAACATTCAGTACTTC.

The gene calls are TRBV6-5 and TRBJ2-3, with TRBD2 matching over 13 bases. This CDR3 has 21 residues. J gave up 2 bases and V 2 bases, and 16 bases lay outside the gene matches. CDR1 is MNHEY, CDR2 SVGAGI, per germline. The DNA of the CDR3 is TGTGCCAGCAGTTACCCGAAGCGGGTACTAGCGGGAGGGCACTACACAGATACGCAGTATTTT. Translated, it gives CASSYPKRVLAGGHYTDTQYF.

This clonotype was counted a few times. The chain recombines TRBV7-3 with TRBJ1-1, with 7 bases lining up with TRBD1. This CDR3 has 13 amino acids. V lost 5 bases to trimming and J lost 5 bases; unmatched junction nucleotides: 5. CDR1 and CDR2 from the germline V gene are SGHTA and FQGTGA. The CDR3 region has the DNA TGTGCCAGCAGCACAGGGGAGGGGACTGAAGCTTTCTTT. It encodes CASSTGEGTEAFF. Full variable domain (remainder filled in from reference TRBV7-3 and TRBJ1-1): GAGVSQTPSNKVTEKGKYVELRCDPISGHTALYWYRQSLGQGPEFLIYFQGTGAADDSGLPNDRFFAVRPEGSVSTLKIQRTERGDSAVYLCASSTGEGTEAFFGQGTRLTVV.

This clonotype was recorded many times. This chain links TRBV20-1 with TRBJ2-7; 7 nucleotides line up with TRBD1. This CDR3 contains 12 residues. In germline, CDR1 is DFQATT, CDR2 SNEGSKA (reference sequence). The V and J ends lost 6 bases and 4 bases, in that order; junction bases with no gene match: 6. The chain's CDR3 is CSAGQAMYEQYF. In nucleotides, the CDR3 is TGCAGTGCCGGACAGGCAATGTACGAGCAGTACTTC.

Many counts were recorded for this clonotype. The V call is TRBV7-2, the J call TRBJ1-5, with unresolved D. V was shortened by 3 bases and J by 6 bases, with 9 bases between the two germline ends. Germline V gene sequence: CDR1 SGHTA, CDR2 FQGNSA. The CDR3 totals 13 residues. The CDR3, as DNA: TGTGCCAGCAGCTTTTCACAACGTCAGCCCCAGCATTTT. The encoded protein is CASSFSQRQPQHF.

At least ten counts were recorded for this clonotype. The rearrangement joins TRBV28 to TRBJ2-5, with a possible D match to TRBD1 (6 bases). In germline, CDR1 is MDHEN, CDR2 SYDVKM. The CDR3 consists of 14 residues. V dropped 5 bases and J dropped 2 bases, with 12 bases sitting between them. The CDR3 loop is CASSPYQGQETQYF. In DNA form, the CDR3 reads TGTGCCAGCAGTCCTTATCAGGGGCAAGAGACCCAGTACTTC.

The CDR3 region is CASSKAGGDLEQFF. CDR3 in DNA: TGTGCCAGCAGCAAAGCGGGAGGGGACCTTGAGCAGTTCTTC. This chain connects TRBV12-3 or TRBV12-4 to TRBJ2-1, with 10 nucleotides matching TRBD2. V shed 6 bases and J 9 bases; nucleotides not matched to a gene: 8. CDR3 length: 14 amino acids.

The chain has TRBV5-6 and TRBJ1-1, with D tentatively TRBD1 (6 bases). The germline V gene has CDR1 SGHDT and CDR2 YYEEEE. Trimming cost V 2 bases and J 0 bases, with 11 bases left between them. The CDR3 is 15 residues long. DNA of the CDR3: TGTGCCAGCAGCTTCGGCGGGGACATGAACACTGAAGCTTTCTTT. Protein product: CASSFGGDMNTEAFF.

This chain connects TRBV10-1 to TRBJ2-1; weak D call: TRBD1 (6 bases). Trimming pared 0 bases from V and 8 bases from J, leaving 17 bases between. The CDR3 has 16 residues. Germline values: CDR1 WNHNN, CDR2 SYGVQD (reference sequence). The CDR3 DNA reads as TGCGCCAGCAGTGAGTCCCCAGGGGTTTCTCCCGATGAGCAGTTCTTC. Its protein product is CASSESPGVSPDEQFF.

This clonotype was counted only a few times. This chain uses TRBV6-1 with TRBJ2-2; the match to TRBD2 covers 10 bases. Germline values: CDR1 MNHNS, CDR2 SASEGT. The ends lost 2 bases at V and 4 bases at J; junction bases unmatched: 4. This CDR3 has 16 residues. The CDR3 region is CASSESSGRGTGELFF. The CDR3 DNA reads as TGTGCCAGCAGTGAATCTAGCGGGAGAGGCACCGGGGAGCTGTTTTTT.

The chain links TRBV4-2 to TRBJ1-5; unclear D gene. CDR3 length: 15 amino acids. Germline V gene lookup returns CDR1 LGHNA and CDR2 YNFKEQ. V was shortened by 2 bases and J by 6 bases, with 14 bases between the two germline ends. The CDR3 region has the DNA TGTGCCAGCAGCCAACTGGTTTTCGGTTCTCAGCCCCAGCATTTT. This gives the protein CASSQLVFGSQPQHF.

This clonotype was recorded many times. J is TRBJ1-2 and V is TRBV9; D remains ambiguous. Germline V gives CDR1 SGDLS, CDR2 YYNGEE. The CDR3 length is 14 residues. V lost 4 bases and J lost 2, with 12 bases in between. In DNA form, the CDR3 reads TGTGCCAGCAGCCCACGTCCGCCCAACTATGGCTACACCTTC. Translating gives CASSPRPPNYGYTF.

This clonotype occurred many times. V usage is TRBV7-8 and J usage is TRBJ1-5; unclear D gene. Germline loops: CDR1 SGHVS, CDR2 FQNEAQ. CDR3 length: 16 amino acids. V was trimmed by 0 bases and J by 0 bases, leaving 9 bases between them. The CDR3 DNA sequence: TGTGCCAGCAGCTTAGCAATAGGGTATAGCAATCAGCCCCAGCATTTT. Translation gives CASSLAIGYSNQPQHF.

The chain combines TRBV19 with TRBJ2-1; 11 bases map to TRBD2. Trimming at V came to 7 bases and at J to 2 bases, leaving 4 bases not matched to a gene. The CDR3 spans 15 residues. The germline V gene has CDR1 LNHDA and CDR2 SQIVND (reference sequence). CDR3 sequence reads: CASTKLAGAYNEQFF. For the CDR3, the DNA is TGTGCCAGTACCAAACTAGCGGGAGCCTACAATGAGCAGTTCTTC.